The clone carrying this TCR beta chain was found many times. The data belong to a study of shared clonotypes between healthy human individuals. It was across several immunoSEQ plates that each subset's genomic DNA was evenly split. The protocol was immunoSEQ multiplex PCR, while the TCRdb copy is restricted to in-frame clones and leaves out a portion. The sample has 75,000 to 100,000 clones; around 47% are singletons. Sequenced material: PBMCs. The receptor's source is a woman in her forties in good health. Some clones in this sample may be carry-over from other donors' samples.

The CDR3 DNA sequence: TGCGCCAGCTGGGAGCCGCCCCTCAGCTACGAGCAGTACTTC. Amino acids: CASWEPPLSYEQYF. The chain uses TRBV10-2 and TRBJ2-7, with D perhaps matching TRBD2 (5 bases). The CDR3 loop spans 14 amino acids. Trimming took off 8 bases at V and 3 bases at J, with 17 bases between the two ends. Germline values: CDR1 WSHSY, CDR2 SAAADI.